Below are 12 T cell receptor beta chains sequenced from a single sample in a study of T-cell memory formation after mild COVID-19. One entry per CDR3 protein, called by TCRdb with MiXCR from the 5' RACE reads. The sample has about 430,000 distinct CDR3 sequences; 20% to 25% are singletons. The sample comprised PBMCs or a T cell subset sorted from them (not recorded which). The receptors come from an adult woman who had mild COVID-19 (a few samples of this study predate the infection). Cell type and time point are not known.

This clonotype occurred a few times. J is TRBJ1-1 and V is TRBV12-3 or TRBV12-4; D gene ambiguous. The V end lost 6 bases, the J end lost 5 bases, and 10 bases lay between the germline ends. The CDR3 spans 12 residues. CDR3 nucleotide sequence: TGTGCCAGCAGATGGTCGGGGACTGAAGCTTTCTTT. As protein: CASRWSGTEAFF.

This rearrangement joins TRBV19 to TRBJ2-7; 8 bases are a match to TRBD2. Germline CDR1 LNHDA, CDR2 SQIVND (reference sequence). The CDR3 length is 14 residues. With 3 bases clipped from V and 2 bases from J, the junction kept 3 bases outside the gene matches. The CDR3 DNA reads TGTGCCAGTAGTATTTCCGGGGGGGCCTACGAGCAGTACTTC. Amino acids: CASSISGGAYEQYF. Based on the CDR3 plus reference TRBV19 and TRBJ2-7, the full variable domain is DGGITQSPKYLFRKEGQNVTLSCEQNLNHDAMYWYRQDPGQGLRLIYYSQIVNDFQKGDIAEGYSVSREKKESFPLTVTSAQKNPTAFYLCASSISGGAYEQYFGPGTRLTVT.

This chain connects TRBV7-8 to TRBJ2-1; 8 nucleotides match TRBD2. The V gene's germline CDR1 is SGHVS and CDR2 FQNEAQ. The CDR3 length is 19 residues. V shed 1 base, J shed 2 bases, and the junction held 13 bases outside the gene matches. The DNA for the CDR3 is TGTGCCAGCAGCTTAGAATCAATTCCAGCGGGAGTGGCCTACAATGAGCAGTTCTTC. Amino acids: CASSLESIPAGVAYNEQFF.

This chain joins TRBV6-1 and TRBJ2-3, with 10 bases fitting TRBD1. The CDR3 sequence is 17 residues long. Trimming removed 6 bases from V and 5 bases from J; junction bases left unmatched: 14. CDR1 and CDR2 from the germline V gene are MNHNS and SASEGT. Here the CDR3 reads CASRATNRDRGVDTQYF. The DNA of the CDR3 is TGTGCCAGCAGAGCTACAAACCGGGACAGGGGTGTAGATACGCAGTATTTT.

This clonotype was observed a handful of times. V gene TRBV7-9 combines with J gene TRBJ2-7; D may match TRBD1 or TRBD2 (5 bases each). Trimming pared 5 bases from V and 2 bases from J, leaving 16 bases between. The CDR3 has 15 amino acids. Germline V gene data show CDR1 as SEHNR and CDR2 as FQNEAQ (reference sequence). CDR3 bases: TGTGCCAGCAGCCCCCGGGACCTCATCCCCTACGAGCAGTACTTC. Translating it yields CASSPRDLIPYEQYF. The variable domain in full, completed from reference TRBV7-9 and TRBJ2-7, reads DTGVSQNPRHKITKRGQNVTFRCDPISEHNRLYWYRQTLGQGPEFLTYFQNEAQLEKSRLLSDRFSAERPKGSFSTLEIQRTEQGDSAMYLCASSPRDLIPYEQYFGPGTRLTVT.

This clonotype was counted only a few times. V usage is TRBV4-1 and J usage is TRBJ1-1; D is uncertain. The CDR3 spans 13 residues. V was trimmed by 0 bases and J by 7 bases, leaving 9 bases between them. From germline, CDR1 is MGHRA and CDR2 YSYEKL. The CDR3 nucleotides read TGCGCCAGCAGCCAAGATGTGGTTAGTGAAGCTTTCTTT. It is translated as CASSQDVVSEAFF.

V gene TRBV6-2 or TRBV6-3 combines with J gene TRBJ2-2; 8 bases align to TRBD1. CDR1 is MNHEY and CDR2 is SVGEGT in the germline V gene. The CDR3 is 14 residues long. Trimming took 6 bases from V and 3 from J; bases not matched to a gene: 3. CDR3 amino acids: CASRQQGDTGELFF. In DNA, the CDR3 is TGTGCCAGCAGACAACAGGGGGACACCGGGGAGCTGTTTTTT.

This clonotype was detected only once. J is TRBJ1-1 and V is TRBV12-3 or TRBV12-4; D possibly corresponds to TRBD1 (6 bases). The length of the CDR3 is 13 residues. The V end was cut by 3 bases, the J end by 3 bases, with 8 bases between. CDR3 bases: TGTGCCAGCAGTTTTAAGGGGGACACTGAAGCTTTCTTT. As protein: CASSFKGDTEAFF.

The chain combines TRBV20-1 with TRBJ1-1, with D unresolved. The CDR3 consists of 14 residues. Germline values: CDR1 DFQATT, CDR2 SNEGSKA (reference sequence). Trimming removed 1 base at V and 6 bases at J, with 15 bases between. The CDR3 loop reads CSARAQSRVSEAFF. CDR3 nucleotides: TGCAGTGCTAGAGCCCAGTCAAGGGTTTCTGAAGCTTTCTTT.

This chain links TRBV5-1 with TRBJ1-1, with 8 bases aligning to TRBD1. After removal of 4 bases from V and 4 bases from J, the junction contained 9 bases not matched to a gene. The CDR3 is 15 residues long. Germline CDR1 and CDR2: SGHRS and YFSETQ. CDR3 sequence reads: CASSNKTGVVTEAFF. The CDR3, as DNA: TGCGCCAGCAGCAACAAGACAGGGGTCGTCACTGAAGCTTTCTTT.

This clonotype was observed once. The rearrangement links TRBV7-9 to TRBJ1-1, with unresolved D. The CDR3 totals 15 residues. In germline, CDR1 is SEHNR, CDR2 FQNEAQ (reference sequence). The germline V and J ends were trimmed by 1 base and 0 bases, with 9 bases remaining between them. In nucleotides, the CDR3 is TGTGCCAGCAGCTTAGAGGATTACATGAACACTGAAGCTTTCTTT. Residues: CASSLEDYMNTEAFF.

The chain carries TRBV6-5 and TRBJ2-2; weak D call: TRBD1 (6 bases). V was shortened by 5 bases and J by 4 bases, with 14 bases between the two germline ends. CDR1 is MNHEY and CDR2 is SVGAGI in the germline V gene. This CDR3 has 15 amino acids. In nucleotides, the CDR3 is TGTGCCAGCAGTCCCGGACAGACCCTCACCGGGGAGCTGTTTTTT. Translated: CASSPGQTLTGELFF.